This passage covers 5 T cell receptor beta chains from one sample sequenced in a study of T-cell memory formation after mild COVID-19. TCRdb fed the 5' RACE reads into MiXCR, producing one record per CDR3 protein. The profile covers about 390,000 distinct CDR3 sequences, with 16% appearing a single time and about 22% taken by the ten largest. Sequenced material: PBMCs or a T cell subset sorted from them (not recorded which). The receptors stem from a man in his late teens or twenties who had mild COVID-19 (a few samples of this study predate the infection). Cell type and time point are not known.

J is TRBJ2-2 and V is TRBV28, with D maybe TRBD1 (6 bases). Trimming removed 2 bases from V and 3 bases from J, with 13 bases in between. Germline CDR1 and CDR2: MDHEN and SYDVKM. This CDR3 spans 16 amino acids. The CDR3 reads CASSLSGQLDTGELFF. The CDR3 DNA follows: TGTGCCAGCAGTTTAAGCGGACAGTTGGACACCGGGGAGCTGTTTTTT.

This clonotype came up a few times. The gene calls are TRBV21-1 and TRBJ2-7; the table assigns TRBD1, which was not confirmed against the DNA. TRBV21-1 has pseudogene status. CDR3 length: 14 amino acids. The CDR3 nucleotides read TGTGCCAGCAGCAAAACCGGGGCATTGGGCGAGCAGTACGTC. Amino acid sequence: CASSKTGALGEQYV.

This clonotype was recorded many times. The chain recombines TRBV5-1 with TRBJ2-1; 7 bases map to TRBD1. The CDR3 sequence is 15 residues long. V dropped 4 bases and J dropped 0; count of bases not matched to a gene: 4. Germline V gene lookup returns CDR1 SGHRS and CDR2 YFSETQ. The DNA for the CDR3 is TGCGCCAGCAGCGTGAACAGGGGCTCCTACAATGAGCAGTTCTTC. It encodes CASSVNRGSYNEQFF. The full variable domain, rest sourced from reference TRBV5-1 and TRBJ2-1, is KAGVTQTPRYLIKTRGQQVTLSCSPISGHRSVSWYQQTPGQGLQFLFEYFSETQRNKGNFPGRFSGRQFSNSRSEMNVSTLELGDSALYLCASSVNRGSYNEQFFGPGTRLTVL.

This clonotype was recorded a few times. The V gene is TRBV6-6, the J gene TRBJ1-1; D is perhaps TRBD1 (6 bases). Trimming removed 2 bases from V and 11 bases from J, with 9 bases in between. The germline gives CDR1 MNHNY, CDR2 SVGAGI (reference sequence). The CDR3 is made up of 11 amino acids. The CDR3 loop is CASSYPQGAFF. CDR3 in DNA: TGTGCCAGCAGTTACCCCCAGGGGGCTTTCTTT.

The rearrangement uses TRBV11-3 and TRBJ2-3; D tentatively fits TRBD1 or TRBD2 (5 bases each). Germline loops: CDR1 SGHNT, CDR2 YENEEA. The CDR3 extends over 14 amino acids. V gave up 5 bases and J gave up 8 bases, with 17 bases separating them. CDR3 region: CASSPGPPPVTQYF. The CDR3 DNA is TGTGCCAGCAGCCCGGGACCACCCCCGGTTACGCAGTATTTT.